These 14 T cell receptor beta chains were all obtained from the same sample, sequenced in a study of T cell clones after liver transplantation. Libraries were prepared by immunoSEQ multiplex PCR; TCRdb keeps only in-frame clonotypes and omits some of them. The sample gives some 70,000 clones, 75% to 90% of which show up once; 0.45% to 0.65% is in the top ten. Material: CD4+ T cells from blood, obtained before liver transplant. Every receptor here comes from a human donor who received a liver transplant.

This chain uses TRBV19 with TRBJ1-2; TRBD1 agrees at 9 bases. The length of the CDR3 is 15 residues. Germline V gives CDR1 LNHDA, CDR2 SQIVND (reference sequence). The V gene end was trimmed by 5 bases and the J gene end by 7 bases; junction bases not matched to a gene: 11. CDR3 in amino acids: CASSGLRQGGVGYTF. The CDR3 coding sequence is TGTGCCAGTAGTGGGCTGAGACAGGGGGGCGTTGGCTACACCTTC.

The chain has TRBV9 and TRBJ2-2, with 16 bases fitting TRBD2. V was clipped by 5 bases and J by 4 bases; unmatched bases: 5. The CDR3 has 17 residues. Looked up from germline, CDR1 is SGDLS and CDR2 is YYNGEE. The CDR3 region is CASRQGLAGGATGELFF. The DNA of the CDR3 is TGTGCCAGCAGGCAGGGACTAGCGGGAGGGGCCACCGGGGAGCTGTTTTTT. The whole variable domain, remainder taken from reference TRBV9 and TRBJ2-2, is DSGVTQTPKHLITATGQRVTLRCSPRSGDLSVYWYQQSLDQGLQFLIQYYNGEERAKGNILERFSAQQFPDLHSELNLSSLELGDSALYFCASRQGLAGGATGELFFGEGSRLTVL.

The chain has TRBV5-1 and TRBJ2-7; D gene uncertain. CDR1 and CDR2 from the germline V gene are SGHRS and YFSETQ. V shed 2 bases and J shed 3 bases, with 12 bases lying between them. This CDR3 region has 14 residues. CDR3 DNA sequence: TGCGCCAGCAGCTTTGGACCGGGCAACTACGAGCAGTACTTC. Its translation is CASSFGPGNYEQYF.

V usage is TRBV2 and J usage is TRBJ2-3; 11 nucleotides match TRBD2. This CDR3 spans 15 amino acids. Germline V gene data show CDR1 as SNHLY and CDR2 as FYNNEI. V lost 5 bases and J lost 2; bases outside the gene matches: 3. CDR3 residues: CASSPSGRNTDTQYF. CDR3 DNA: TGTGCCAGCAGTCCTAGCGGGAGGAACACAGATACGCAGTATTTT.

The chain carries TRBV5-1 and TRBJ2-1; D ambiguous. The V end lost 0 bases, the J end lost 9 bases, and 13 bases lay between the germline ends. The germline gives CDR1 SGHRS, CDR2 YFSETQ. The length of the CDR3 is 14 residues. The CDR3 nucleotides are TGCGCCAGCAGCTTGGGGGCAGATTTAGGTGAGCAGTTCTTC. Translating it yields CASSLGADLGEQFF.

This chain links TRBV5-1 with TRBJ1-5, with a weak D call TRBD1 (6 bases). Trimming took 0 bases from V and 1 from J, leaving 8 bases between them. CDR1 and CDR2 (germline): SGHRS, YFSETQ. The CDR3 length is 15 residues. The CDR3 loop is CASSLEGVSNQPQHF. CDR3 sequence (DNA): TGCGCCAGCAGCTTGGAGGGGGTAAGCAATCAGCCCCAGCATTTT.

The chain recombines TRBV30 with TRBJ2-1, with TRBD2 matching 12 bases. Trimming cost V 4 bases and J 1 base; bases outside gene matches: 5. The germline CDR1 and CDR2 sequences are GTSNPN and SVGIG (reference sequence). The CDR3 runs to 16 residues. CDR3 sequence reads: CAWTLAGGWSYNEQFF. The CDR3 DNA reads TGTGCCTGGACGCTAGCGGGAGGGTGGTCCTACAATGAGCAGTTCTTC.

This CDR3 reads CASSWGTSGLGEKLFF. The DNA for the CDR3 is TGTGCCAGCAGTTGGGGGACTTCGGGGTTGGGCGAAAAACTGTTTTTT. This chain connects TRBV6-5 to TRBJ1-4, with D possibly TRBD1 on 5 matching bases. Trimming removed 4 bases at V and 8 bases at J, with 20 bases between. The germline gives CDR1 MNHEY, CDR2 SVGAGI. The CDR3 contains 16 residues.

The rearrangement links TRBV18 to TRBJ2-1; no reliable D call. Germline V gene lookup returns CDR1 KGHSH and CDR2 LQKENI. V shed 6 bases and J shed 5 bases, with 20 bases lying between them. The CDR3 is made up of 16 amino acids. The CDR3 spells CASSPLGANANNEQFF. The DNA for the CDR3 is TGTGCCAGCTCGCCGCTCGGAGCAAACGCAAACAATGAGCAGTTCTTC.

This chain uses TRBV28 with TRBJ2-1; 12 bases match TRBD2. The germline V gene encodes CDR1 MDHEN and CDR2 SYDVKM. The CDR3 covers 14 residues. The junction had 6 bases not matched to a gene; V was cut back by 6 bases and J by 9 bases. The CDR3 loop is CASREASGRGEQFF. The CDR3 region has the DNA TGTGCCAGCAGGGAGGCTAGCGGGAGGGGTGAGCAGTTCTTC.

This chain links TRBV28 with TRBJ2-7, with 9 bases fitting TRBD1. V shed 7 bases and J 4 bases; nucleotides not matched to a gene: 11. Per germline, CDR1 MDHEN and CDR2 SYDVKM. This CDR3 is built from 15 residues. In DNA form, the CDR3 reads TGTGCCAGCACCGCCGGGGACAGGGTTACGTACGAGCAGTACTTC. Translating it yields CASTAGDRVTYEQYF.

The rearrangement links TRBV27 to TRBJ1-5, with unresolved D. This CDR3 spans 13 amino acids. With 5 bases removed from V and 3 bases from J, the gap between germline ends came to 8 bases. Looked up from germline, CDR1 is MNHEY and CDR2 is SMNVEV (reference sequence). In nucleotides, the CDR3 is TGTGCCAGCAGTGTGGGATACAATCAGCCCCAGCATTTT. Residues: CASSVGYNQPQHF.

The sample holds one count of this clone. The chain recombines TRBV4-2 with TRBJ1-1; D ambiguous. V was trimmed by 0 bases and J by 2 bases, leaving 13 bases between them. CDR3 length equals 16 residues. In germline, CDR1 is LGHNA, CDR2 YNFKEQ. The CDR3, as DNA: TGTGCCAGCAGCCAAGATCGGCGGCAGCTTAACACTGAAGCTTTCTTT. Protein: CASSQDRRQLNTEAFF.

The table lists this clone with a few counts. The genes are TRBV6-1 and TRBJ2-6; the D call may be TRBD1 or TRBD2 (5 bases each). The CDR3 extends over 16 amino acids. Germline V gene data show CDR1 as MNHNS and CDR2 as SASEGT. Trimming removed 3 bases from V and 0 bases from J, with 9 bases in between. CDR3 sequence (DNA): TGTGCCAGCAGTGAGGGGACCGGCTCTGGGGCCAACGTCCTGACTTTC. Translated, it gives CASSEGTGSGANVLTF.